Described below is a single T cell receptor (beta chain) sequence and its context. Its target is unknown. The data were obtained in a study of blood T cells in healthy people across ages. Using a J-beta primer mix together with a sample-barcoded 5' primer, a second PCR was run for roughly 7 to 12 cycles. MiXCR, applied by TCRdb to the 5' RACE reads, yields one record per CDR3 protein. The table shows roughly 1,800,000 distinct CDR3 sequences, with 40% to 55% occurring only once. The CDR3 is 14 amino acids. The V gene lost 6 bases and the J gene lost 11 bases, with 20 bases spanning the gap. Germline CDR1 MNHEY, CDR2 SVGEGT. Findings of the study overall: Significant beta diversity loss was already apparent by age roughly 38, declining roughly linearly.

The receptor was isolated from a woman in her forties in good health. Sequenced sample: blood. The rearrangement uses TRBV6-2 or TRBV6-3 and TRBJ2-1; D is possibly TRBD1 or TRBD2 (5 bases each). Written as DNA, the CDR3 is TGTGCCAGCAGCCTGGACGGGGCCGATACTAAGCAGTTCTTC. This codes for CASSLDGADTKQFF.